The source of this T cell receptor (beta chain) is a study of spatial heterogeneity in lung cancer. Per the germline V gene, CDR1 is SGHTA and CDR2 is FQGNSA. The CDR3 spans 16 residues. Germline trimming cut 5 bases from V and 2 bases from J; bases unmatched to any gene: 7. TCRdb reprocessed the 5' RACE reads via MiXCR and lists one record per CDR3 protein. The sample shows 5,700 or so distinct CDR3 sequences, roughly 7.6% of them seen only once. This clonotype is medium-sized. What it binds is not known. This beta chain came through as a stray read in a library set up for alpha chains, and its size says little. Time point reported: sample taken at primary tumor resection. Findings and caveats of the study: The number of expanded tumor alpha and beta chains correlated with mutation number.

Sequenced here: lung tumor tissue, sampled at surgery. The sequence was collected from a female donor with early-stage non-small cell lung cancer. The chain links TRBV7-2 to TRBJ2-3, with 10 bases that match TRBD2. The CDR3 sequence is CASSPRTSGPTDTQYF. The CDR3 region has the DNA TGTGCCAGCAGCCCCCGGACTAGCGGACCCACAGATACGCAGTATTTT.